This TCR beta chain emerged from a study of Ad26.COV2.S vaccination and SARS-CoV-2 variants. This clone was seen a handful of times. Profiled with immunoSEQ multiplex PCR; TCRdb holds only in-frame clones, not every one. The repertoire has roughly 500,000 clones, roughly 85% of them found once; the top ten carry over 10%. Treatment here: 15 to 20 received Ad26.COV2.S at low or high dose, single or two shots; roughly five received placebo; per-sample allocation not given. Specimens were obtained on day 63 following the first vaccine or placebo injection. As its vector, the vaccine had Ad26, which expressed Wuhan-strain SARS-CoV-2 spike. Germline V CDR1 and CDR2: SGDLS, YYNGEE. Trimming left V 4 bases short and J 5 bases short, with 14 bases between. The CDR3 contains 14 residues.

This chain connects TRBV9 to TRBJ2-3; D perhaps matches TRBD2 (6 bases). This TCR was recovered from a person aged 18-65 years who received the Ad26.COV2.S COVID-19 vaccine or a placebo. The specimen was peripheral blood, collected in a trial of Ad26.COV2.S vaccine versus placebo. The chain's CDR3 is CASSLGGRLDTQYF. DNA of the CDR3: TGTGCCAGCAGCTTGGGGGGACGGTTAGATACGCAGTATTTT.